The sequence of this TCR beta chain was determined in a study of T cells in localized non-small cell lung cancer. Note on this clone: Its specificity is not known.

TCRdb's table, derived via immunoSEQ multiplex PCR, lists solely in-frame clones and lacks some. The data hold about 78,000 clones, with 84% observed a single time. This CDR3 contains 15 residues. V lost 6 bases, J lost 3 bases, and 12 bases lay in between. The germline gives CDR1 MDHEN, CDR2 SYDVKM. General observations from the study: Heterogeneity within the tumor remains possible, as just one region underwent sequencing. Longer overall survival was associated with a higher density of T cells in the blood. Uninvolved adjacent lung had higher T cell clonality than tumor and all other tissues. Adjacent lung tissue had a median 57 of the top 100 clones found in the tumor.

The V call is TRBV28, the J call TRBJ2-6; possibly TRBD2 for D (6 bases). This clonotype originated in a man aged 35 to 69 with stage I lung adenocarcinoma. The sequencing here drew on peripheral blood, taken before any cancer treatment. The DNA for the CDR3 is TGTGCCAGCAGCCTCGGGGGTGTTGGGGCCAACGTCCTGACTTTC. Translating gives CASSLGGVGANVLTF.